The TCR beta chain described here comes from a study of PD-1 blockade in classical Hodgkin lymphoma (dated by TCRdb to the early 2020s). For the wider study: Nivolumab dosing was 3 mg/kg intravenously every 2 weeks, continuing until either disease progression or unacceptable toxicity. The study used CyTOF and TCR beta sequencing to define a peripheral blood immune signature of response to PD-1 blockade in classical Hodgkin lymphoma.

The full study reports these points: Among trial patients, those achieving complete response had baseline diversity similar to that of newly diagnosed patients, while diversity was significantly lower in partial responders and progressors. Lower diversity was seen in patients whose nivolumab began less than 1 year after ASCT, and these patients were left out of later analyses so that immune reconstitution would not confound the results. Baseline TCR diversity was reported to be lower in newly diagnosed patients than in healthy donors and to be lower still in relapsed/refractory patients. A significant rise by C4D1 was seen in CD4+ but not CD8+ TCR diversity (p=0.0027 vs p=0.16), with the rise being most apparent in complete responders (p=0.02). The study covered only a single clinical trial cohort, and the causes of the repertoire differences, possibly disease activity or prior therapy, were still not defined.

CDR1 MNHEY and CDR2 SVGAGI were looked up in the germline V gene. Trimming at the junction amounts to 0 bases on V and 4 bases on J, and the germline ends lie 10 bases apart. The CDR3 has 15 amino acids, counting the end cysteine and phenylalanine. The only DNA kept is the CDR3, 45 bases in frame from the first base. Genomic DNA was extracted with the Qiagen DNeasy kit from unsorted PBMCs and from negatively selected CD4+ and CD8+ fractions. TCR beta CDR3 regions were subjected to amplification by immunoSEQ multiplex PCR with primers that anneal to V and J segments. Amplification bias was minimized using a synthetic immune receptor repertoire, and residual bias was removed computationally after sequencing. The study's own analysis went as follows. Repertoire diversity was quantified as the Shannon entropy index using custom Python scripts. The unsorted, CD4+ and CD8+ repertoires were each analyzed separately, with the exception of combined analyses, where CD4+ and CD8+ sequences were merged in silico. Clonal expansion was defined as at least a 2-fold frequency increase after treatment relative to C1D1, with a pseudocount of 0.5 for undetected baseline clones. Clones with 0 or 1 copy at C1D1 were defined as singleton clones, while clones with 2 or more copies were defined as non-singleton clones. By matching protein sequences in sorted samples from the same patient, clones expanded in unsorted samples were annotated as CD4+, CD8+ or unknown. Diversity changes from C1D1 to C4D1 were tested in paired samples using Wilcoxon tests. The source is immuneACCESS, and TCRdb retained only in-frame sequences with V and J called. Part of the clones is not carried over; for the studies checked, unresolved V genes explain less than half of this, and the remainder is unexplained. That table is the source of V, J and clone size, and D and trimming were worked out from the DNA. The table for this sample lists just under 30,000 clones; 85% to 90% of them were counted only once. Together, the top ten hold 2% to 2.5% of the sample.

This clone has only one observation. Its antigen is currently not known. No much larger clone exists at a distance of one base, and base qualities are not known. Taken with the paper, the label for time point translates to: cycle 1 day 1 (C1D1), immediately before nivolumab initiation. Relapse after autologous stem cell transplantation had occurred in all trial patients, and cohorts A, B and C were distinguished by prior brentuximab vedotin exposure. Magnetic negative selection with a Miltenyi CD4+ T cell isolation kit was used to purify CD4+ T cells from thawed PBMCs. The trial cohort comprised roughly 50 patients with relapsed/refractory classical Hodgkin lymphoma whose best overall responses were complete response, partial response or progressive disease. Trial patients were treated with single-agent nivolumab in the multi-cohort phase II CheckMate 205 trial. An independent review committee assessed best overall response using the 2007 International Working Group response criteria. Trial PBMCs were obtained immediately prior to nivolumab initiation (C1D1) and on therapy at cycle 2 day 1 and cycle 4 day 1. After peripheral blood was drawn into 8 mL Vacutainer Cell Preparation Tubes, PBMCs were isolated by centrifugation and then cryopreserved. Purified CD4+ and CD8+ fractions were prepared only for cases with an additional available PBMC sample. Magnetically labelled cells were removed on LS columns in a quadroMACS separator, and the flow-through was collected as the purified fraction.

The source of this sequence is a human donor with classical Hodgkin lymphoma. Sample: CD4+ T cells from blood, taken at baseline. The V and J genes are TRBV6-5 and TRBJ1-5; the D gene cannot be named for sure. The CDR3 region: CASSYSFGLNQPQHF. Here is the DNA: TGTGCCAGCAGTTACTCTTTTGGACTAAATCAGCCCCAGCATTTT.